This T cell receptor beta chain came from a study of OX40 agonist ivuxolimab in advanced cancers. Study background: Of the participants, under 50% had some prior anti-PD-1, anti-PD-L1 or anti-CTLA-4 therapy, which was allowed.

Study conclusions and caveats: Both blood CD4+ and CD8+ T cells showed clonal growth by week 6 at 0.1 to 3.0 mg/kg. Among patients with partial responses at 0.1-3.0 mg/kg, clonal expansion was among the lowest.

In germline, CDR1 is SGHTA, CDR2 FQGNSA. J was trimmed by 8 bases and V by 1 base; bases with no gene match: 9. The CDR3 spans 15 residues. Libraries were prepared by immunoSEQ multiplex PCR; TCRdb keeps only in-frame clonotypes and omits some of them. This table holds around 70,000 clones, roughly 82% found once. In the case of this clone: Its antigen is unidentified.

This sequence was found in an adult with an advanced solid tumor such as melanoma, head and neck, liver or kidney cancer. Here the sequenced sample was CD4+ or CD8+ T cells sorted from blood, taken in a trial of the OX40 agonist ivuxolimab. V gene TRBV7-2 combines with J gene TRBJ1-2, with TRBD1 matching 8 bases. Written as DNA, the CDR3 is TGTGCCAGCAGCTTAGGGTGGAGGGCAGGGGGCGGCTACACCTTC. Protein: CASSLGWRAGGGYTF.